The clone carrying this TCR beta chain was detected many times. The antigen remains unidentified. Sequencing ends 3 residues short of the CDR3 end; the germline J gene provides the rest. Germline CDR1 MRHNA, CDR2 SNTAGT. This CDR3 spans 15 amino acids. Trimming removed 4 bases from V and 1 base from J; junction bases left unmatched: 5. The data were produced by immunoSEQ multiplex PCR, yet TCRdb's version contains in-frame clones alone and is incomplete. The repertoire consists of tens of thousands of clones, none detected only once. The sample originates from a study of T cell clonality in common variable immunodeficiency. Broader study findings: Common variable immunodeficiency TCR beta sequences reportedly had fewer deletions and N-nucleotide insertions. Fewer TCRbeta clones were shared among CVID subjects than controls. What drives increased CVID clonality needs T cell subpopulation sequencing.

This receptor was taken from a person aged 18 to 70 in good health. The chain has TRBV6-4 and TRBJ2-3; 7 nucleotides agree with TRBD1. The source material was peripheral blood mononuclear cells. CDR3 DNA, as far as it was read: TGTGCCAGCAGTGCTCGGCAGGGGGGCACAGATACG. This translates into CASSARQGGTDT. The whole CDR3 protein is CASSARQGGTDTQYF.